The 32 T cell receptor beta chains given below trace back to one sample, sequenced in a study of blood T cell repertoires in COVID-19. Measured with immunoSEQ multiplex PCR; TCRdb has only the in-frame clones, and not every one. Among 300,000 to 400,000 clones listed, roughly 90% were seen once. The sequenced sample was peripheral blood. The receptors were gathered from a woman in her twenties or thirties with COVID-19, enrolled during active disease.

The chain couples TRBV28 to TRBJ1-5, with TRBD1 identical over 7 bases. J gave up 5 bases and V 7 bases, and 8 bases lay outside the gene matches. From germline, CDR1 is MDHEN and CDR2 SYDVKM. CDR3 length equals 14 residues. The chain's CDR3 is CASIDAGGHQPQHF. CDR3 DNA: TGTGCCAGCATTGATGCAGGGGGTCATCAGCCCCAGCATTTT.

The rearrangement links TRBV11-3 to TRBJ2-1; a weak D match, TRBD2 (6 bases). The CDR3 is made up of 12 amino acids. The germline V gene has CDR1 SGHNT and CDR2 YENEEA. The ends were cut back, 6 bases at V and 9 bases at J, with 12 bases in the middle. CDR3: CASSFGSAEQFF. The CDR3 region has the DNA TGTGCCAGCAGTTTCGGGAGTGCTGAGCAGTTCTTC.

The V and J genes are TRBV7-9 and TRBJ1-1; no clear D. The length of the CDR3 is 15 residues. Germline V gene lookup returns CDR1 SEHNR and CDR2 FQNEAQ (reference sequence). V was cut by 1 base and J by 1 base, with 10 bases left in between. CDR3 DNA sequence: TGTGCCAGCAGCTTAGATCGGAGAGGGAACACTGAAGCTTTCTTT. Amino acid sequence: CASSLDRRGNTEAFF.

This rearrangement joins TRBV27 to TRBJ2-7; no firm D call. This CDR3 is 12 amino acids long. V was cut by 2 bases and J by 4 bases, with 6 bases left in between. Germline V gene data show CDR1 as MNHEY and CDR2 as SMNVEV (reference sequence). DNA for the CDR3: TGTGCCAGCAGTTTAAAGCTTTACGAGCAGTACTTC. Encoded protein: CASSLKLYEQYF.

The CDR3 DNA sequence: TGTGCCAGCAGCCCTCGGGGTAGGGTTGAGCAGTTCTTC. Translated, it gives CASSPRGRVEQFF. The rearrangement links TRBV7-2 to TRBJ2-1; weak D call: TRBD2 (5 bases). V lost 5 bases to trimming and J lost 9 bases, with 14 bases between them. CDR3 length: 13 amino acids. The V gene's germline CDR1 is SGHTA and CDR2 FQGNSA.

This clone has a single count. The chain recombines TRBV9 with TRBJ2-2, with 8 nucleotides matching TRBD2. The CDR3 totals 19 residues. Germline V CDR1 and CDR2: SGDLS, YYNGEE. Germline trimming cut 0 bases from V and 1 base from J; bases unmatched to any gene: 11. CDR3 protein: CASSVASGRLTKNTGELFF. CDR3 nucleotides: TGTGCCAGCAGCGTAGCCAGCGGGAGACTTACTAAGAACACCGGGGAGCTGTTTTTT.

The gene calls are TRBV3-1 (or the pseudogene TRBV3-2) and TRBJ1-2; D gene ambiguous. The CDR3 sequence is 14 residues long. Germline CDR1 LGHDT, CDR2 YNNKEL (reference sequence). V lost 1 base to trimming and J lost 0 bases, with 6 bases between them. The CDR3 here is CASSQVSANYGYTF. The CDR3 DNA sequence: TGTGCCAGCAGCCAAGTGTCAGCTAACTATGGCTACACCTTC.

The CDR3 DNA is TGTGCCTGGAGTTTAAGTGGGCAGCAAAATCAGCCCCAGCATTTT. It is translated as CAWSLSGQQNQPQHF. This chain connects TRBV30 to TRBJ1-5; no reliable D call. With 2 bases removed from V and 4 bases from J, the gap between germline ends came to 15 bases. The CDR3 is 15 residues long. Germline values: CDR1 GTSNPN, CDR2 SVGIG (reference sequence).

J is TRBJ2-3 and V is TRBV5-1, with TRBD2 matching over 9 bases. Germline lookup yields CDR1 SGHRS and CDR2 YFSETQ. The CDR3 has 16 residues. With 4 bases clipped from V and 4 bases from J, the junction kept 10 bases outside the gene matches. CDR3 in DNA: TGCGCCAGCAGCCCTTGGGGAGCGGGAGGCGCAGATACGCAGTATTTT. Translating it yields CASSPWGAGGADTQYF.

In DNA, the CDR3 is TGCGCCAGCAGCTTGGTCGCAGGCACCTACGAGCAGTACTTC. This codes for CASSLVAGTYEQYF. The chain carries TRBV5-1 and TRBJ2-7; D is ambiguous. Trimming shortened V by 0 bases and J by 2 bases, and 9 bases separated the two germline ends. The CDR3 length is 14 residues. CDR1 SGHRS and CDR2 YFSETQ come from the germline V gene.

The V call is TRBV5-1, the J call TRBJ2-1; 9 bases are a match to TRBD2. Germline CDR1 is SGHRS and CDR2 is YFSETQ. The CDR3 is 15 amino acids. Trimming at V came to 1 base and at J to 10 bases, leaving 9 bases not matched to a gene. CDR3 nucleotides: TGCGCCAGCAGCTTGCAAGTAGCGGGAGTAGAAGAGCAGTTCTTC. It yields the protein CASSLQVAGVEEQFF.

J is TRBJ2-3 and V is TRBV23-1, with D unresolved. TRBV23-1 is an ORF, with its function uncertain. The CDR3 has 13 residues. V shed 8 bases and J shed 4 bases, with 13 bases lying between them. The CDR3 here is CASPPSGADTQYF. The CDR3 nucleotides are TGCGCCAGCCCCCCGAGTGGTGCAGATACGCAGTATTTT.

The V and J genes are TRBV19 and TRBJ1-1; 9 bases match TRBD1. Germline V lookup: CDR1 LNHDA, CDR2 SQIVND (reference sequence). The CDR3 totals 16 residues. V was pared by 7 bases and J by 6 bases, with 15 bases of the junction left unmatched. In DNA form, the CDR3 reads TGTGCCAGTAAACAAACCGGGGACAGGGTGGGGGCTGAAGCTTTCTTT. Translated: CASKQTGDRVGAEAFF.

The chain links TRBV2 to TRBJ1-6, with 8 bases that match TRBD1. This CDR3 has 15 residues. The germline V gene has CDR1 SNHLY and CDR2 FYNNEI. CDR3 protein: CSMGQGAQANSPLHF. The CDR3 DNA follows: TGTTCCATGGGCCAGGGGGCTCAGGCTAATTCACCCCTCCACTTT.

This chain joins TRBV5-4 and TRBJ1-2; D not certain. The ends were cut back, 0 bases at V and 8 bases at J, with 8 bases in the middle. Germline CDR1 SGHNT, CDR2 YYREEE (reference sequence). This CDR3 is 12 amino acids long. The CDR3 region is CASSLETGGYTF. Here the CDR3 DNA reads TGTGCCAGCAGCTTGGAGACCGGGGGCTACACCTTC.

This chain uses TRBV7-2 with TRBJ1-2, with 9 positions matching TRBD1. Germline V lookup: CDR1 SGHTA, CDR2 FQGNSA. The CDR3 spans 15 residues. V lost 4 bases to trimming and J lost 4 bases; unmatched junction nucleotides: 7. The CDR3 bases are TGTGCCAGCAGCTGGGGACAGGGAGAGAGCTATGGCTACACCTTC. Translation gives CASSWGQGESYGYTF.

The genes are TRBV7-8 and TRBJ2-5; 10 nucleotides agree with TRBD2. The CDR3 has 14 amino acids. Per the germline V gene, CDR1 is SGHVS and CDR2 is FQNEAQ. Germline trimming cut 6 bases from V and 3 bases from J; bases unmatched to any gene: 4. The CDR3 reads CASRSTSGEETQYF. The CDR3 DNA reads as TGTGCCAGCAGATCAACTAGCGGGGAAGAGACCCAGTACTTC.

The V call is TRBV6-2 or TRBV6-3, the J call TRBJ2-5, with 8 positions matching TRBD2. This CDR3 is 14 amino acids long. J gave up 2 bases and V 5 bases, and 4 bases lay outside the gene matches. The V gene's germline CDR1 is MNHEY and CDR2 SVGEGT. In nucleotides, the CDR3 is TGTGCCAGCAGTGGAACGGGAGGGCAAGAGACCCAGTACTTC. It translates to CASSGTGGQETQYF.

This chain joins TRBV19 and TRBJ1-2; 7 bases match TRBD1. Germline CDR1 is LNHDA and CDR2 is SQIVND (reference sequence). This CDR3 contains 13 residues. Unmatched junction bases numbered 3, after V lost 4 bases and J lost 4 bases. CDR3 DNA sequence: TGTGCCAGTAGTAGAGGGGGCTCCTATGGCTACACCTTC. Translating it yields CASSRGGSYGYTF.

The chain recombines TRBV5-1 with TRBJ1-4; the D is unclear. Germline V lookup: CDR1 SGHRS, CDR2 YFSETQ. The CDR3 is 14 amino acids. V gave up 1 base and J gave up 6 bases, with 10 bases separating them. Here the CDR3 reads CASSLSAGYEKLFF. As DNA, the CDR3 is TGCGCCAGCAGCTTGAGCGCGGGATATGAAAAACTGTTTTTT. Drawing the rest from reference TRBV5-1 and TRBJ1-4, the complete variable domain is KAGVTQTPRYLIKTRGQQVTLSCSPISGHRSVSWYQQTPGQGLQFLFEYFSETQRNKGNFPGRFSGRQFSNSRSEMNVSTLELGDSALYLCASSLSAGYEKLFFGSGTQLSVL.

The chain combines TRBV5-4 with TRBJ2-1; 13 bases are shared with TRBD2. Germline CDR1 and CDR2: SGHNT and YYREEE (reference sequence). V trimming: 3 bases; J trimming: 7 bases; junction bases outside the gene matches: 16. The CDR3 is made up of 19 amino acids. The CDR3 protein is CASSSDDIGLAGVENEQFF. The DNA for the CDR3 is TGTGCCAGCAGCTCGGACGACATCGGACTAGCGGGAGTAGAGAATGAGCAGTTCTTC. Combining the CDR3 with reference TRBV5-4 and TRBJ2-1 gives the whole variable domain ETGVTQSPTHLIKTRGQQVTLRCSSQSGHNTVSWYQQALGQGPQFIFQYYREEENGRGNFPPRFSGLQFPNYSSELNVNALELDDSALYLCASSSDDIGLAGVENEQFFGPGTRLTVL.

This chain joins TRBV5-1 and TRBJ2-1, with TRBD1 matching 9 bases. Trimming cost V 5 bases and J 5 bases; bases outside gene matches: 11. The CDR3 loop spans 16 amino acids. The V gene's germline CDR1 is SGHRS and CDR2 YFSETQ. Written as DNA, the CDR3 is TGCGCCAGCAGTCCCCGGGACAGGGAGCTACACAATGAGCAGTTCTTC. Residues: CASSPRDRELHNEQFF.

The chain is built from TRBV18 and TRBJ1-2; unclear D gene. Between the trimmed V and J ends, which lost 3 bases and 0 bases, there was a span of 5 bases. Germline lookup yields CDR1 KGHSH and CDR2 LQKENI. The CDR3 has 13 amino acids. The DNA of the CDR3 is TGTGCCAGCTCACCCCGGGCTAACTATGGCTACACCTTC. Protein sequence: CASSPRANYGYTF.

The rearrangement joins TRBV27 to TRBJ2-3, with 7 bases lining up with TRBD1. The CDR3 length is 14 residues. After removal of 6 bases from V and 6 bases from J, the junction contained 9 bases not matched to a gene. The germline V gene encodes CDR1 MNHEY and CDR2 SMNVEV (reference sequence). CDR3 sequence: CASRPGQWSDTQYF. The CDR3 coding sequence is TGTGCCAGCAGACCGGGACAGTGGTCGGATACGCAGTATTTT.

The rearrangement links TRBV7-4 to TRBJ1-2, with no clear D. Germline values: CDR1 SGHVT, CDR2 SQSDAQ. There are 17 residues in the CDR3. V lost 5 bases to trimming and J lost 1 base, with 20 bases between them. The CDR3 loop is CASSLLRLAGVNYGYTF. The CDR3, as DNA: TGTGCCAGCAGCCTCCTTAGACTAGCGGGAGTTAACTATGGCTACACCTTC.

The V gene is TRBV27, the J gene TRBJ1-5; TRBD1 aligns across 9 bases. This CDR3 spans 19 amino acids. V shed 7 bases and J 5 bases; nucleotides not matched to a gene: 21. Germline CDR1 is MNHEY and CDR2 is SMNVEV (reference sequence). CDR3 nucleotides: TGTGCCAGCACCATGGACCTAGGACAGGGGACGAGAGGGGATCAGCCCCAGCATTTT. It encodes CASTMDLGQGTRGDQPQHF.

This chain joins TRBV5-4 and TRBJ2-7, with no clear D. This CDR3 contains 14 residues. The germline V gene encodes CDR1 SGHNT and CDR2 YYREEE (reference sequence). Trimming removed 0 bases from V and 3 bases from J, with 10 bases in between. The CDR3 nucleotides read TGTGCCAGCAGCTTGGAGCAGGATCGCTACGAGCAGTACTTC. This translates into CASSLEQDRYEQYF.

This rearrangement joins TRBV27 to TRBJ2-6; 12 positions agree with TRBD2. V gave up 6 bases and J gave up 0 bases; unmatched junction bases: 3. The germline V gene encodes CDR1 MNHEY and CDR2 SMNVEV (reference sequence). This CDR3 comprises 17 residues. The CDR3 is CASRGLAGTSGANVLTF. The DNA of the CDR3 is TGTGCCAGCAGAGGACTAGCGGGGACCTCTGGGGCCAACGTCCTGACTTTC. Full variable domain (remainder filled in from reference TRBV27 and TRBJ2-6): EAQVTQNPRYLITVTGKKLTVTCSQNMNHEYMSWYRQDPGLGLRQIYYSMNVEVTDKGDVPEGYKVSRKEKRNFPLILESPSPNQTSLYFCASRGLAGTSGANVLTFGAGSRLTVL.

This chain uses TRBV28 with TRBJ1-2; no clear D gene. In germline, CDR1 is MDHEN, CDR2 SYDVKM. The CDR3 covers 11 residues. Trimming stripped 3 bases from V and 6 bases from J, with 5 bases between. CDR3 loop: CASSFSDGYTF. Here the CDR3 DNA reads TGTGCCAGCAGTTTTTCGGATGGCTACACCTTC.

V is TRBV11-2 and J is TRBJ2-7; 10 positions match TRBD2. CDR3 size: 15 residues. The germline V gene has CDR1 SGHAT and CDR2 FQNNGV. V was pared by 4 bases and J by 6 bases, with 9 bases of the junction left unmatched. The CDR3 region has the DNA TGTGCCAGCAGCTCCTGGACGGTAGCGGGAGGCGAGCAGTACTTC. Translated: CASSSWTVAGGEQYF. Filled out from reference TRBV11-2 and TRBJ2-7, the complete variable domain reads EAGVAQSPRYKIIEKRQSVAFWCNPISGHATLYWYQQILGQGPKLLIQFQNNGVVDDSQLPKDRFSAERLKGVDSTLKIQPAKLEDSAVYLCASSSWTVAGGEQYFGPGTRLTVT.

The chain carries TRBV19 and TRBJ1-1, with 9 bases that match TRBD1. V lost 4 bases to trimming and J lost 4 bases; unmatched junction nucleotides: 7. The CDR3 has 15 residues. Germline lookup yields CDR1 LNHDA and CDR2 SQIVND (reference sequence). CDR3 in DNA: TGTGCCAGTAGTACGGGGACAGGGACACGCACTGAAGCTTTCTTT. This translates into CASSTGTGTRTEAFF. The whole variable domain, remainder taken from reference TRBV19 and TRBJ1-1, is DGGITQSPKYLFRKEGQNVTLSCEQNLNHDAMYWYRQDPGQGLRLIYYSQIVNDFQKGDIAEGYSVSREKKESFPLTVTSAQKNPTAFYLCASSTGTGTRTEAFFGQGTRLTVV.

The DNA for the CDR3 is TGCAGCGTTGAAGATCCGGACAGACAAACCTACAATGAGCAGTTCTTC. Residues: CSVEDPDRQTYNEQFF. The J gene is TRBJ2-1, the V gene TRBV29-1, with D possibly TRBD1 on 6 matching bases. This CDR3 is 16 amino acids long. Per the germline V gene, CDR1 is SQVTM and CDR2 is ANQGSEA. V was pared by 0 bases and J by 2 bases, with 14 bases between.